One sample yielded the 15 T cell receptor beta chains listed below, sequenced in a study of CD8 T cells in Susac syndrome. Roughly 0.45 to 1 ug RNA was reverse transcribed with random hexamers. TCRdb used MiXCR to reprocess the immunoSEQ multiplex PCR reads, holding one entry per CDR3 protein. The table lists some 77,000 distinct CDR3 sequences, 93% of them singletons, with less than 0.19% in the top ten. Sequenced input: CD4+ T cells from PBMCs. The receptors were sampled from a human donor with Susac syndrome.

This clonotype occurred once. The CDR3 nucleotides are TGTGCCAGCAGCTTAGTTGCAGACAATGAGCAGTTCTTC. This encodes CASSLVADNEQFF. The gene calls are TRBV7-9 and TRBJ2-1; no clear D. The CDR3 is 13 residues long. V shed 1 base and J shed 5 bases, with 6 bases lying between them. Looked up from germline, CDR1 is SEHNR and CDR2 is FQNEAQ (reference sequence).

CDR3 nucleotide sequence: TGCAGCGCCATATTTTGGGACACTGAAGCTTTCTTT. It yields the protein CSAIFWDTEAFF. This chain links TRBV29-1 with TRBJ1-1; the D is unclear. V gave up 7 bases and J gave up 3 bases, with 12 bases separating them. Germline V gene lookup returns CDR1 SQVTM and CDR2 ANQGSEA. This CDR3 is 12 amino acids long.

The rearrangement uses TRBV6-5 and TRBJ1-5; D not certain. Germline V lookup: CDR1 MNHEY, CDR2 SVGAGI. V was shortened by 10 bases and J by 9 bases, with 13 bases between the two germline ends. This CDR3 has 11 residues. CDR3 sequence: CATGRSRPQHF. The CDR3, as DNA: TGTGCCACCGGGCGGTCGCGGCCCCAGCATTTT.

The chain combines TRBV6-2 or TRBV6-3 with TRBJ2-2; perhaps TRBD1 as D (5 bases). The V and J ends lost 6 bases and 0 bases respectively, with 8 bases between them. The CDR3 length is 14 residues. From germline, CDR1 is MNHEY and CDR2 SVGEGT. CDR3 in DNA: TGTGCCAGCAGGTTGGGGCCGAACACCGGGGAGCTGTTTTTT. As protein: CASRLGPNTGELFF.

The chain uses TRBV5-1 and TRBJ2-1; either TRBD1 or TRBD2 may supply D (5 bases each). Germline CDR1 is SGHRS and CDR2 is YFSETQ. Trimming removed 2 bases from V and 6 bases from J, with 12 bases in between. This CDR3 has 14 residues. CDR3 residues: CASSFLSGGNEQFF. CDR3 coding DNA: TGCGCCAGCAGCTTCCTATCTGGGGGCAATGAGCAGTTCTTC. Based on the CDR3 plus reference TRBV5-1 and TRBJ2-1, the full variable domain is KAGVTQTPRYLIKTRGQQVTLSCSPISGHRSVSWYQQTPGQGLQFLFEYFSETQRNKGNFPGRFSGRQFSNSRSEMNVSTLELGDSALYLCASSFLSGGNEQFFGPGTRLTVL.

The chain combines TRBV14 with TRBJ2-7, with D perhaps TRBD2 (5 bases). Trimming removed 0 bases at V and 0 bases at J, with 9 bases between. This CDR3 has 15 residues. Looked up from germline, CDR1 is SGHDN and CDR2 is FVKESK. The CDR3 region is CASSQDFGGSYEQYF. Written as DNA, the CDR3 is TGTGCCAGCAGCCAAGATTTTGGAGGCTCCTACGAGCAGTACTTC. Based on the CDR3 plus reference TRBV14 and TRBJ2-7, the full variable domain is EAGVTQFPSHSVIEKGQTVTLRCDPISGHDNLYWYRRVMGKEIKFLLHFVKESKQDESGMPNNRFLAERTGGTYSTLKVQPAELEDSGVYFCASSQDFGGSYEQYFGPGTRLTVT.

This chain links TRBV11-2 with TRBJ1-5, with D possibly being TRBD1 (6 bases). V was shortened by 0 bases and J by 10 bases, with 13 bases between the two germline ends. Germline assignment: CDR1 SGHAT and CDR2 FQNNGV. The CDR3 is 14 amino acids. The CDR3 spells CASSLDLGHRPQHF. The CDR3 DNA sequence: TGTGCCAGCAGCTTAGATCTGGGACACCGCCCCCAGCATTTT. Filled out from reference TRBV11-2 and TRBJ1-5, the complete variable domain reads EAGVAQSPRYKIIEKRQSVAFWCNPISGHATLYWYQQILGQGPKLLIQFQNNGVVDDSQLPKDRFSAERLKGVDSTLKIQPAKLEDSAVYLCASSLDLGHRPQHFGDGTRLSIL.

The chain combines TRBV7-9 with TRBJ1-5; D call uncertain. V was shortened by 0 bases and J by 2 bases, with 11 bases between the two germline ends. Germline V gene data show CDR1 as SEHNR and CDR2 as FQNEAQ (reference sequence). This CDR3 has 16 amino acids. DNA for the CDR3: TGTGCCAGCAGCTTAGCCTGGGAGGGAGGCAATCAGCCCCAGCATTTT. Its translation: CASSLAWEGGNQPQHF. The full variable domain, completed using reference TRBV7-9 and TRBJ1-5, is DTGVSQNPRHKITKRGQNVTFRCDPISEHNRLYWYRQTLGQGPEFLTYFQNEAQLEKSRLLSDRFSAERPKGSFSTLEIQRTEQGDSAMYLCASSLAWEGGNQPQHFGDGTRLSIL.

V is TRBV28 and J is TRBJ1-4; no firm D call. CDR3 length equals 14 residues. The V gene lost 3 bases and the J gene lost 4 bases, with 9 bases spanning the gap. The V gene's germline CDR1 is MDHEN and CDR2 SYDVKM. This CDR3 is CASSLDRVNEKLFF. The DNA for the CDR3 is TGTGCCAGCAGTTTGGATAGAGTTAATGAAAAACTGTTTTTT.

The CDR3 DNA sequence: TGTGCCATCACCCAGGGGGTCGATCAGCCCCAGCATTTT. Amino acid sequence: CAITQGVDQPQHF. This sequence joins TRBV10-3 and TRBJ1-5; 7 nucleotides agree with TRBD1. Germline V gene data show CDR1 as ENHRY and CDR2 as SYGVKD. The CDR3 runs to 13 residues. Losses at the gene ends were 7 bases for V and 5 bases for J; bases not matched to a gene: 5.

The V call is TRBV5-1, the J call TRBJ1-1; D gene ambiguous. Germline-derived CDR1 and CDR2 are SGHRS and YFSETQ. The CDR3 runs 15 residues. Trimming cost V 0 bases and J 6 bases, with 15 bases left between them. This chain's CDR3 is CASSLEVGSIAEAFF. The DNA for the CDR3 is TGCGCCAGCAGCTTGGAAGTTGGCAGTATAGCTGAAGCTTTCTTT.

The V call is TRBV6-5, the J call TRBJ1-1; tentatively, D is TRBD1 (5 bases). Germline lookup yields CDR1 MNHEY and CDR2 SVGAGI. V was pared by 2 bases and J by 10 bases, with 17 bases between. The CDR3 is 14 residues long. The CDR3 DNA follows: TGTGCCAGCAGTTACGGAGGTTCGGGACTTGGAGCTTTCTTT. Residues: CASSYGGSGLGAFF.

The count of this clonotype is one. The J gene is TRBJ2-5, the V gene TRBV9; no reliable D call. Deletions cut 4 bases from V and 5 bases from J, with 12 bases between. Germline lookup yields CDR1 SGDLS and CDR2 YYNGEE. This CDR3 contains 13 residues. This CDR3 reads CASSLYGKETQYF. CDR3 DNA: TGTGCCAGCAGCCTCTATGGGAAGGAGACCCAGTACTTC.

The rearrangement links TRBV11-1 to TRBJ2-3, with D unresolved. Germline assignment: CDR1 SGHAT and CDR2 FQDESV (reference sequence). The CDR3 contains 14 residues. V lost 6 bases and J 2 bases, leaving 12 bases between the germline ends. Here the CDR3 DNA reads TGTGCCAGCAGTGAAGGGCGCGCCACAGATACGCAGTATTTT. The encoded protein is CASSEGRATDTQYF.

The chain has TRBV29-1 and TRBJ1-4; 7 bases map to TRBD1. The junction had 9 bases not matched to a gene; V was cut back by 7 bases and J by 7 bases. CDR3 size: 13 residues. Germline assignment: CDR1 SQVTM and CDR2 ANQGSEA. Written as DNA, the CDR3 is TGCAGCGGGCAAGGGGGCAATGGTGAAAAACTGTTTTTT. Protein: CSGQGGNGEKLFF. Full variable domain (missing parts from reference TRBV29-1 and TRBJ1-4): SAVISQKPSRDICQRGTSLTIQCQVDSQVTMMFWYRQQPGQSLTLIATANQGSEATYESGFVIDKFPISRPNLTFSTLTVSNMSPEDSSIYLCSGQGGNGEKLFFGSGTQLSVL.